A selection of T cell receptor beta chains follows, all from one sample in a study of T cell responses to AZD1222 COVID-19 vaccine. Only in-frame clones appear in the TCRdb table, and some are missing; sequencing was by immunoSEQ multiplex PCR. The data contain under 150,000 clones, about 91% of them singletons. Sequenced material: peripheral blood, taken 28 days after the second AZD1222 dose. These receptors all stem from an adult who received the AZD1222 COVID-19 vaccine. Both conserved end residues are part of each CDR3. The order of the fields is clone size, D gene, J gene, V gene, CDR3 DNA, CDR3 protein. The D gene is left open where the match is weak. Only part of the rows carry a size: once, few, many, or a class if the clone is expanded.

. . TRBJ1-2 TRBV4-3 TGCGCCAGCAGCCAAGAAATACAGGGCACCTATGGCTACACCTTC CASSQEIQGTYGYTF
. . TRBJ1-3 TRBV7-2 TGTGCCAGCAGCGACGGAGGGTCTGGAAACACCATATATTTT CASSDGGSGNTIYF
. . TRBJ2-1 TRBV7-2 TGTGCCAGCAGCTTCCAGGGCGGCAATGAGCAGTTCTTC CASSFQGGNEQFF
. . TRBJ1-2 TRBV10-3 TGTGCCATCAGCGGGGCCCTAGGGGCCTATGGCTACACCTTC CAISGALGAYGYTF
. TRBD1 TRBJ2-2 TRBV7-3 TGTGCCAGCAGTCCCACAGGGGTTGGCGGGGAGCTGTTTTTT CASSPTGVGGELFF
. . TRBJ1-6 TRBV5-6 TGTGCCAGCAGCTTCCAGGGTACTAATTCACCCCTCCACTTT CASSFQGTNSPLHF
once . TRBJ2-1 TRBV4-2 TGTGCCAGCAGCCAATCCCAGGTCTCTGAGCAGTTCTTC CASSQSQVSEQFF
. . TRBJ1-3 TRBV5-1 TGCGCCAGCAGCATCGGAGGCGGGATTGGAAACACCATATATTTT CASSIGGGIGNTIYF
. . TRBJ1-2 TRBV19 TGTGCCAGTACCCTCGGGACGGCACCGACCGGCTACACCTTC CASTLGTAPTGYTF
. TRBD1 TRBJ2-5 TRBV11-3 TGTGCCAGCAGCTTAGCAGGGGGCGGACTCGAGACCCAGTACTTC CASSLAGGGLETQYF
. TRBD1 TRBJ1-5 TRBV4-3 TGCGCCAGCAGCCAAGAATTAACAGGGGGAAATCAGCCCCAGCATTTT CASSQELTGGNQPQHF
. . TRBJ1-5 TRBV7-2 TGTGCCAGCAGTCGCGACAGTGCGCCTAATCAGCCCCAGCATTTT CASSRDSAPNQPQHF
. . TRBJ1-4 TRBV10-1 TGCGCCAGCAGTGAGTCGGGGGGGGGCCGACTGTTTTTT CASSESGGGRLFF
. . TRBJ2-3 TRBV12-3/TRBV12-4 TGTGCCAGCAGTTCTAGCGTCGCAGATACGCAGTATTTT CASSSSVADTQYF
. . TRBJ1-5 TRBV10-3 TGTGCCATCAGTGATGCACGGCAGCCCCAGCATTTT CAISDARQPQHF
. TRBD1 TRBJ1-3 TRBV4-2 TGTGCCAGCAGCCAAGAGACGGCAGGGGGATTCTCTGGAAACACCATATATTTT CASSQETAGGFSGNTIYF
. TRBD2 TRBJ2-2 TRBV7-8 TGTGCCAGCAGCTTATCAAGCGGGGGGTCCACCGGGGAGCTGTTTTTT CASSLSSGGSTGELFF
. . TRBJ1-1 TRBV12-3/TRBV12-4 TGTGCCAGCAGTCGAGCCGGGTCTGAAGCTTTCTTT CASSRAGSEAFF
. . TRBJ1-5 TRBV28 TGTGCCAGCAGTTTCTCTAGCAATCAGCCCCAGCATTTT CASSFSSNQPQHF
. . TRBJ1-3 TRBV27 TGTGCCAGCAGTTTCAGGCAGGGAAACACCATATATTTT CASSFRQGNTIYF
. . TRBJ1-2 TRBV12-3/TRBV12-4 TGTGCCAGCAGTTTAGTGGGCTATGGCTACACCTTC CASSLVGYGYTF
. . TRBJ1-5 TRBV2 TGTGCCAGCAGTCTCAATCAGCCCCAGCATTTT CASSLNQPQHF
. TRBD2 TRBJ2-5 TRBV7-3 TGTGCCAGCAGCTTAAATCCGGCTAGCGGAGAGACCCAGTACTTC CASSLNPASGETQYF
. . TRBJ1-6 TRBV4-3 TGCGCCAGCAGCCAAGATTTTTGGGGCGGTCGTAATTCACCCCTCCACTTT CASSQDFWGGRNSPLHF
once TRBD1 TRBJ1-4 TRBV7-9 TGTGCCAGCAGCCCCCGACAGGGGGCTGATGAAAAACTGTTTTTT CASSPRQGADEKLFF
. TRBD2 TRBJ2-3 TRBV9 TGTGCCAGCAGCGTAGGAGGGGAGGGTACGCAGTATTTT CASSVGGEGTQYF
. . TRBJ1-6 TRBV2 TGTGCCAGCAGTGAAGACAGGGCGGGTAACTCACCCCTCCACTTT CASSEDRAGNSPLHF
. . TRBJ2-2 TRBV27 TGTGCCAGCAGTGCCATCGATTACACCGGGGAGCTGTTTTTT CASSAIDYTGELFF
. TRBD1 TRBJ2-1 TRBV5-4 TGTGCCACCAGTCGGGGACAGGGGGAGCACAATGAGCAGTTCTTC CATSRGQGEHNEQFF
. . TRBJ1-1 TRBV29-1 TGCAGCGTTGGGGCCGGGAGCACTGAAGCTTTCTTT CSVGAGSTEAFF
once . TRBJ2-2 TRBV19 TGTGCCAGTAGTATTAAGGACACCGGGGAGCTGTTTTTT CASSIKDTGELFF
. . TRBJ2-7 TRBV10-3 TGTGCCATAATGACTGAGGACTACGAGCAGTACTTC CAIMTEDYEQYF
few TRBD1 TRBJ2-3 TRBV5-1 TGCGCCAGCAGCCTAAATCCCACAGGGGCTAGCACAGATACGCAGTATTTT CASSLNPTGASTDTQYF